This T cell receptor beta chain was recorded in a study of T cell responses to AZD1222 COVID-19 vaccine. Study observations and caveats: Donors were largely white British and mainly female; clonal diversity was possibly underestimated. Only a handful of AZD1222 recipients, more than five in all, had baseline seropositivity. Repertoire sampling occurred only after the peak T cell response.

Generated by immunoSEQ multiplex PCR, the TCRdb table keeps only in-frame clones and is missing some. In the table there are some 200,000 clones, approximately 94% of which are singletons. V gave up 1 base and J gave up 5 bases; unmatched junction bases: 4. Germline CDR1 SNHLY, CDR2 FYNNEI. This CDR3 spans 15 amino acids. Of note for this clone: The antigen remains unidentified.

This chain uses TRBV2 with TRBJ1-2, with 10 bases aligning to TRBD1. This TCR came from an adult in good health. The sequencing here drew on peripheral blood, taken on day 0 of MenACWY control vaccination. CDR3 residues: CASSEGTGGGYGYTF. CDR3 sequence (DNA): TGTGCCAGCAGTGAAGGGACAGGGGGTGGATATGGCTACACCTTC.